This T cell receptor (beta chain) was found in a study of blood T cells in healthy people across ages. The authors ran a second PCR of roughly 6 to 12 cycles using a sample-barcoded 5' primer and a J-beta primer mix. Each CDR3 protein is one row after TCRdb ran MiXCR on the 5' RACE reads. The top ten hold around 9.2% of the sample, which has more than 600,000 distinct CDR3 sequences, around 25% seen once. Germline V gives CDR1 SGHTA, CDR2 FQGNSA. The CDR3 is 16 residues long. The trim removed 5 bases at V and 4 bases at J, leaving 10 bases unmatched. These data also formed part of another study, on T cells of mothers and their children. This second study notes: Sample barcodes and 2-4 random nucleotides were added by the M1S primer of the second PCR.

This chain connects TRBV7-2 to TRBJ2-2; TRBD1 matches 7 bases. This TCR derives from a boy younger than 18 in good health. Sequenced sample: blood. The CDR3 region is CASSPQTGWGTGELFF. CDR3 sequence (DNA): TGTGCCAGCAGCCCACAGACAGGGTGGGGCACCGGGGAGCTGTTTTTT.